This T cell receptor (beta chain) originates from a study of blood T cells in healthy people across ages. The V gene lost 5 bases and the J gene lost 13 bases, with 12 bases spanning the gap. This CDR3 spans 11 amino acids. CDR1 and CDR2 from the germline V gene are SEHNR and FQNEAQ (reference sequence). PCR was performed a second time for about 6 to 12 cycles using a sample-barcoded 5' primer and a J-beta primer mix. TCRdb reprocessed the 5' RACE reads via MiXCR and lists one record per CDR3 protein. Found here are about 1,400,000 distinct CDR3 sequences, roughly 40% of them singletons; the top ten hold 7.9%.

The receptor comes from a woman under 30 in good health. V usage is TRBV7-9 and J usage is TRBJ2-1; D unclear. The sequenced sample consisted of blood. CDR3 sequence: CASSVLTEQFF. CDR3 DNA: TGTGCCAGCAGCGTACTCACCGAACAGTTCTTC.